This record looks at one T cell receptor beta chain sequence and its context. The V gene's germline CDR1 is SGHNT and CDR2 YYREEE (reference sequence). The CDR3 has 13 amino acids. V was trimmed by 1 base and J by 6 bases, leaving 11 bases between them. The data are from a study of sequential checkpoint blockade in melanoma. Across the whole study: Randomization was 1:1 between first-line nivolumab→ipilimumab and ipilimumab→nivolumab. Each arm's sequence ended with maintenance nivolumab.

As to treatment: randomized to nivolumab then ipilimumab (arm A) or the reverse (arm B). From thawed PBMCs, live CD3+CD8+ cells negative for CD19 and CD56 were sorted. Libraries were prepared by immunoSEQ multiplex PCR; TCRdb keeps only in-frame clonotypes and omits some of them. The table has 15,000 or so clones, around 70% seen once. The sequenced sample was CD8+ T cells sorted from blood (inferred from file names), obtained from a patient given nivolumab and ipilimumab in sequence. This sequence originates from a human donor with melanoma. The J gene is TRBJ2-7, the V gene TRBV5-4; D not resolved. In DNA form, the CDR3 reads TGTGCCAGCAGCTTGAAATTCGGTAGCGAGCAGTACTTC. It is translated as CASSLKFGSEQYF.